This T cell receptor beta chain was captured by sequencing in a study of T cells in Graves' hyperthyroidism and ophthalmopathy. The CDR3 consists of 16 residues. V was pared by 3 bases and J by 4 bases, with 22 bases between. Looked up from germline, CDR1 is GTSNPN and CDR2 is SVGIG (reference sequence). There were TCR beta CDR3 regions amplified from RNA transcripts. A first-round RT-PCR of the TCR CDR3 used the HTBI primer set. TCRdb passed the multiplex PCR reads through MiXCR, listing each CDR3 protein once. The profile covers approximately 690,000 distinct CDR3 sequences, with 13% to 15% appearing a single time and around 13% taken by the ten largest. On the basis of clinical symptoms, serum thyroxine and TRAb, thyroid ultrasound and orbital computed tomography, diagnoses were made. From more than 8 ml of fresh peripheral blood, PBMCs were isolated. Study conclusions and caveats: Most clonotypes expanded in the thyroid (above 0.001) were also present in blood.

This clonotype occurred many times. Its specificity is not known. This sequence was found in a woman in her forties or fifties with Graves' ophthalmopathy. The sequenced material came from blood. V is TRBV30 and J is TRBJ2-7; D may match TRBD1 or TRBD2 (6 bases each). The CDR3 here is CAWRGQLAVRGYEQYF. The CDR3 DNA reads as TGTGCCTGGAGGGGTCAACTAGCAGTCAGGGGTTACGAGCAGTACTTC.